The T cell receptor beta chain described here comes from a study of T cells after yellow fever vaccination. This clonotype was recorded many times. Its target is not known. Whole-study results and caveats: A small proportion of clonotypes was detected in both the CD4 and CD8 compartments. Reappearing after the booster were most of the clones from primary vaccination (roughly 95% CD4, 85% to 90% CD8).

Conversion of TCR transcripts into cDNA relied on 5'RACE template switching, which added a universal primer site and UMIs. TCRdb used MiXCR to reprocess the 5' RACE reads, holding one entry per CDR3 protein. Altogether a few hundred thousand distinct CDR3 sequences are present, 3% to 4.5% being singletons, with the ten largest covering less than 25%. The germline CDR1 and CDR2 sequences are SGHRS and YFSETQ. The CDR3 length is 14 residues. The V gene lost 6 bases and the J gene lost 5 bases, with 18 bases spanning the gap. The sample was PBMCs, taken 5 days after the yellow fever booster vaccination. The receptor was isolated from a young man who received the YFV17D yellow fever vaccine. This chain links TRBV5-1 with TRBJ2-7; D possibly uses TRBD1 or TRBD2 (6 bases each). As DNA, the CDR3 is TGCGCCAGCACCCCTGCGGGACACGGAAACGAGCAGTACTTC. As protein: CASTPAGHGNEQYF. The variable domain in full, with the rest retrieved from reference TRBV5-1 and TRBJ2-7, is KAGVTQTPRYLIKTRGQQVTLSCSPISGHRSVSWYQQTPGQGLQFLFEYFSETQRNKGNFPGRFSGRQFSNSRSEMNVSTLELGDSALYLCASTPAGHGNEQYFGPGTRLTVT.